What follows are 9 T cell receptor beta chains derived from one specimen sequenced in a study of cytomegalovirus exposure and HLA in healthy donors. 13 Jbeta primers and 60 Vbeta primers were used for the PCR. Repertoires were generated with immunoSEQ multiplex PCR, while TCRdb's copy carries only in-frame clones and drops some. Among under 200,000 clones listed, roughly four fifths were seen once. Sequencing was carried out using PBMCs. These receptors all stem from a woman aged 50 to 60 in good health and CMV-seronegative.

The rearrangement links TRBV7-2 to TRBJ2-4, with D perhaps TRBD1 (6 bases). This CDR3 comprises 15 residues. The germline CDR1 and CDR2 sequences are SGHTA and FQGNSA. V was trimmed by 7 bases and J by 1 base, leaving 14 bases between them. This chain's CDR3 is CASMPSQGAKNIQYF. The CDR3 coding sequence is TGTGCCAGCATGCCCAGCCAGGGGGCCAAAAACATTCAGTACTTC. Filled out from reference TRBV7-2 and TRBJ2-4, the complete variable domain reads GAGVSQSPSNKVTEKGKDVELRCDPISGHTALYWYRQSLGQGLEFLIYFQGNSAPDKSGLPSDRFSAERTGGSVSTLTIQRTQQEDSAVYLCASMPSQGAKNIQYFGAGTRLSVL.

The chain uses TRBV5-4 and TRBJ1-2; TRBD1 matches at 7 bases. CDR3 length equals 13 residues. The ends lost 5 bases at V and 3 bases at J; junction bases unmatched: 4. Germline V lookup: CDR1 SGHNT, CDR2 YYREEE (reference sequence). The CDR3 reads CASSYGQDYGYTF. In nucleotides, the CDR3 is TGTGCCAGCAGTTACGGACAGGACTATGGCTACACCTTC.

This chain links TRBV5-4 with TRBJ2-3; 8 nucleotides line up with TRBD1. The CDR3 extends over 14 amino acids. Germline CDR1 SGHNT, CDR2 YYREEE (reference sequence). V lost 1 base, J lost 6 bases, and 4 bases stayed unmatched. Written as DNA, the CDR3 is TGTGCCAGCAGCTTGCAGGGGGCGACGGATACGCAGTATTTT. Protein sequence: CASSLQGATDTQYF.

The V gene is TRBV4-3, the J gene TRBJ2-1; 9 bases are shared with TRBD1. Trimming at V came to 4 bases and at J to 15 bases, leaving 19 bases not matched to a gene. CDR1 and CDR2 (germline): LGHNA, YSLEER. The CDR3 consists of 16 residues. CDR3: CASSPSPPGQGTELFF. DNA for the CDR3: TGCGCCAGCAGCCCCTCACCCCCGGGACAGGGTACCGAGTTGTTCTTC.

The V and J genes are TRBV28 and TRBJ1-1; D call uncertain. Trimming left V 2 bases short and J 10 bases short, with 11 bases between. This CDR3 contains 12 residues. The germline V gene has CDR1 MDHEN and CDR2 SYDVKM. CDR3 sequence (DNA): TGTGCCAGCAGTTTAAAGAGGGTTTCAGCTTTCTTT. Translating it yields CASSLKRVSAFF.

The chain has TRBV16 and TRBJ1-2; D remains unclear. The ends were cut back, 0 bases at V and 7 bases at J, with 9 bases in the middle. The CDR3 has 13 residues. Looked up from germline, CDR1 is KGHSY and CDR2 is FQNENV. The CDR3 nucleotides are TGTGCCAGCAGCCAATCAAGTTCGGGTGGCTACACCTTC. Its translation is CASSQSSSGGYTF.

Remarks on this clone: At the DNA level, this CDR3 is encoded by other sequences in the same sample as well. J is TRBJ1-2 and V is TRBV4-2; tentatively, D is TRBD1 (6 bases). V was clipped by 0 bases and J by 6 bases, with 17 bases between them. This CDR3 has 16 residues. Per the germline V gene, CDR1 is LGHNA and CDR2 is YNFKEQ. In DNA form, the CDR3 reads TGTGCCAGCAGCCAAGATCGATTACAGGGTGGGGATGGCTACACCTTC. The encoded protein is CASSQDRLQGGDGYTF.

This clone was detected only a few times. The V and J genes are TRBV10-1 and TRBJ2-7, with 7 nucleotides matching TRBD1. Germline CDR1 is WNHNN and CDR2 is SYGVQD (reference sequence). With V trimmed by 3 bases and J by 4 bases, 6 bases remained unmatched. CDR3 size: 14 residues. The CDR3 spells CASSDRDRPYEQYF. The CDR3 DNA reads TGCGCCAGCAGTGATAGGGACAGACCATACGAGCAGTACTTC.

This rearrangement joins TRBV11-2 to TRBJ2-7, with a weak D call TRBD2 (5 bases). V shed 0 bases and J shed 3 bases, with 9 bases lying between them. The CDR3 has 14 amino acids. From germline, CDR1 is SGHAT and CDR2 FQNNGV. The CDR3 DNA reads TGTGCCAGCAGCTTAGATTGGAGCGGCTACGAGCAGTACTTC. Translated: CASSLDWSGYEQYF.